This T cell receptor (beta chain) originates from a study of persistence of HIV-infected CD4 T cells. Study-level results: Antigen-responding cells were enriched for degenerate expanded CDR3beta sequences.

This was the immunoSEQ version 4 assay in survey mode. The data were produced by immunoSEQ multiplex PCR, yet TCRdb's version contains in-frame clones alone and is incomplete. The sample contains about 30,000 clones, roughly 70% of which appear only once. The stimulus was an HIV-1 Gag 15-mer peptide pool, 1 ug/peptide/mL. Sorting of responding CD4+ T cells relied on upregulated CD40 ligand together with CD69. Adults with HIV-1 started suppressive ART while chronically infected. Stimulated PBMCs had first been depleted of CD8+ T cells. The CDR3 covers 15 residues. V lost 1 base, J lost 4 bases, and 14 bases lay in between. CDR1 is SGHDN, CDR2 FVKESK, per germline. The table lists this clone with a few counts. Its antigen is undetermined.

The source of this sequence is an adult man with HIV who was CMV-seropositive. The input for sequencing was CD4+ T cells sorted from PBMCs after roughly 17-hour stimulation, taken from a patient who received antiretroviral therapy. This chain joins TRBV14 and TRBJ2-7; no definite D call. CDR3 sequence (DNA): TGTGCCAGCAGCCAAGGTCTCTCCGTTAAATACGAGCAGTACTTC. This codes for CASSQGLSVKYEQYF.